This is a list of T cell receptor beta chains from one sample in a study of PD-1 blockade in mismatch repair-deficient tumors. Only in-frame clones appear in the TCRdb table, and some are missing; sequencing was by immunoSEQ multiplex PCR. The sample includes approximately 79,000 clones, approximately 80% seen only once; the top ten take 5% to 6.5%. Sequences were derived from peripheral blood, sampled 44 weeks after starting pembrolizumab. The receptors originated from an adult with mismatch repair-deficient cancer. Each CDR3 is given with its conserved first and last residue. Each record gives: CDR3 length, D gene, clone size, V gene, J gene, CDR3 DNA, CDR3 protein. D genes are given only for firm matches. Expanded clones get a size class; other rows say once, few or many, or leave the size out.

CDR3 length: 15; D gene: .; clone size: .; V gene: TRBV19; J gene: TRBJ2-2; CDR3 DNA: TGTGCCAGTAGTCTCAGCGGTTCACCCACCGGGGAGCTGTTTTTT; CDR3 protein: CASSLSGSPTGELFF
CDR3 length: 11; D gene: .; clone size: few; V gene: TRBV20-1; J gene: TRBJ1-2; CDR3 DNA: TGCAGTGCTGACATGCCCTCTGGCTACACCTTC; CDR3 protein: CSADMPSGYTF
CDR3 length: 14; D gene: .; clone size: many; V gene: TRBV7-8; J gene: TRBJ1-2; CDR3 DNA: TGTGCCAGCAGCTTCCTCGTTGGGACTTATGGCTACACCTTC; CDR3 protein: CASSFLVGTYGYTF
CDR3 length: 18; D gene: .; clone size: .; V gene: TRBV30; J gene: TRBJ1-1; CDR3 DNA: TGTGCCTGGAGTGTATTCTCGGGCAGCTTCGAGATGAACACTGAAGCTTTCTTT; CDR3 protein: CAWSVFSGSFEMNTEAFF
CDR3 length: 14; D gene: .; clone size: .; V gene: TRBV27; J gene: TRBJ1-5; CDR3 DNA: TGTGCCAGCAGTTTCATAGGGGGGGATCAGCCCCAGCATTTT; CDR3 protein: CASSFIGGDQPQHF
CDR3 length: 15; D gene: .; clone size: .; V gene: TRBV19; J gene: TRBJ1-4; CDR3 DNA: TGTGCCAGTAGTATTACGGGAGGAACTAATGAAAAACTGTTTTTT; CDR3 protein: CASSITGGTNEKLFF
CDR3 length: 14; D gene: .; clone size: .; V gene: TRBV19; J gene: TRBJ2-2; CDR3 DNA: TGTGCCAGTAGTATATGGGGGGTCTCCGGGGAGCTGTTTTTT; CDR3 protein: CASSIWGVSGELFF
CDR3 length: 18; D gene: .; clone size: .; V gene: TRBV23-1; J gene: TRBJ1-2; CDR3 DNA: TGCGCCAGCAGACTGGCGGCAGCCCGACCCAAAGTTTTGTCTGGCTACACCTTC; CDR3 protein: CASRLAAARPKVLSGYTF
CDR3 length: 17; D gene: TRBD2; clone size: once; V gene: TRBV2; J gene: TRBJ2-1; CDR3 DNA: TGTGCCAGCTGGGCTAGCGGGAGTCTTTTAGGTTACAATGAGCAGTTCTTC; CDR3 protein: CASWASGSLLGYNEQFF
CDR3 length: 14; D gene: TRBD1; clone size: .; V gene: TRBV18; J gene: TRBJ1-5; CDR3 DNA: TGTGCCAGCTCCCCGGGACAGGACAATCAGCCCCAGCATTTT; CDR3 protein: CASSPGQDNQPQHF
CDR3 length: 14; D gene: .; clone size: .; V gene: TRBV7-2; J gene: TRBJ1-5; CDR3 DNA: TGTGCCAGCAGCTTAGTTAGGCAGGACCAGCCCCAGCATTTT; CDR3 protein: CASSLVRQDQPQHF
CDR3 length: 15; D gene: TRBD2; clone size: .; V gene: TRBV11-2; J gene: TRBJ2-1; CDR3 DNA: TGTGCCAGCAGCTTAGCGCGGGAGGTGTACAATGAGCAGTTCTTC; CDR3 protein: CASSLAREVYNEQFF
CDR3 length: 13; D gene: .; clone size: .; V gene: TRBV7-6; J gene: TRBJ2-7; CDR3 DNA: TGTGCCAGCAGCTCTCCGCTTGGACTCGAGCAGTACTTC; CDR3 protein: CASSSPLGLEQYF
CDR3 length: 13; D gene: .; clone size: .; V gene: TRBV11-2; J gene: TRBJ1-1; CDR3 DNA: TGTGCCAGCAGCTTCGTGTTGAACACTGAAGCTTTCTTT; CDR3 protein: CASSFVLNTEAFF
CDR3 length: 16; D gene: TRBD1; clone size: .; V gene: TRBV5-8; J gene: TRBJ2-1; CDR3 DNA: TGTGCCAGCAGCTTGGGGACAGGGGGACTCTACAATGAGCAGTTCTTC; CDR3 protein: CASSLGTGGLYNEQFF
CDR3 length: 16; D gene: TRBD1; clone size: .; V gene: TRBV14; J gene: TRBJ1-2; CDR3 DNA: TGTGCCAGCAGCCGTCTCGGGACAGCGACTTACTATGGCTACACCTTC; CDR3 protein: CASSRLGTATYYGYTF
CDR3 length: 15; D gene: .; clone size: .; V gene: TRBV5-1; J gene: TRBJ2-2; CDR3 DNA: TGCGCCAGCAGCTTGGCCTTGGGGCGCGGTGGGGAGCTGTTTTTT; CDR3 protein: CASSLALGRGGELFF
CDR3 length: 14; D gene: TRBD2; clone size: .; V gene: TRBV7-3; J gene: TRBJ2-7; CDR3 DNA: TGTGCCAGCAGCTTACAGGGAGGGTCCTACGAGCAGTACTTC; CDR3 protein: CASSLQGGSYEQYF
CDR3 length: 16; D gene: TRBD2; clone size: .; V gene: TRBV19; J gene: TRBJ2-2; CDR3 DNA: TGTGCCAGTAGTGCGAGACTAGCGGGAGTAGGTGGGGAGCTGTTTTTT; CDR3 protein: CASSARLAGVGGELFF
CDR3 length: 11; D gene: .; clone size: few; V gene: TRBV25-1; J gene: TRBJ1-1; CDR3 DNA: TGTGCCAGCATGCGGGGCGCTGAAGCTTTCTTT; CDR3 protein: CASMRGAEAFF
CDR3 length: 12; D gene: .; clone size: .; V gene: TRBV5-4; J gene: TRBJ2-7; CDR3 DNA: TGTGCCAGCAGCTTAGGTTCACGCGAGCAGTACTTC; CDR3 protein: CASSLGSREQYF
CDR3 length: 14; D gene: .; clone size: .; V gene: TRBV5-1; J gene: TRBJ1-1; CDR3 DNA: TGCGCCAGCAGCTTGGTGGCCCAGAACACTGAAGCTTTCTTT; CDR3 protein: CASSLVAQNTEAFF
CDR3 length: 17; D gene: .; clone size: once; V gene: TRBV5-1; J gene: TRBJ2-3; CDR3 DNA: TGCGCCAGCAGCTTGGCCGCGGGCGCCACCGGGACAGATACGCAGTATTTT; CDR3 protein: CASSLAAGATGTDTQYF
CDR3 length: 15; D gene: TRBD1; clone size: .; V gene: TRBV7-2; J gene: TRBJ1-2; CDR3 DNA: TGTGCCAGCAGCCTCGGGGGGCAGGGGGTCTATGGCTACACCTTC; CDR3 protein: CASSLGGQGVYGYTF
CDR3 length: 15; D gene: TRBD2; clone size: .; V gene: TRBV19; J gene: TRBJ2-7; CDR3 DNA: TGTGCCAGTAGTGAACGACTAGCGGGAGTGGGTGAGCAGTACTTC; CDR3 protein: CASSERLAGVGEQYF
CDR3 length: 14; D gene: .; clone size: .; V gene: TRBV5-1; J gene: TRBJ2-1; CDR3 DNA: TGCGCCAGCAAAATCCAGGACAGAAACAATGAGCAGTTCTTC; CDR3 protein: CASKIQDRNNEQFF
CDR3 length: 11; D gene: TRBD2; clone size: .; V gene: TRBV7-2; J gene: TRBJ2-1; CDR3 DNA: TGTGCCAGCAGTGCGGGAGATGAGCAGTTCTTC; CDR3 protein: CASSAGDEQFF
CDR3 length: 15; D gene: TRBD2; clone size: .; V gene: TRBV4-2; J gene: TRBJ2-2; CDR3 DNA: TGTGCCAGCAGCCAAGATAGCGGGGTGGGCGGGGAGCTGTTTTTT; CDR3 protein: CASSQDSGVGGELFF
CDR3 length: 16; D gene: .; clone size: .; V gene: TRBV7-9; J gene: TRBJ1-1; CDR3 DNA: TGTGCCAGCAGCTCCGTTACGGGCCCCGGCACCACTGAAGCTTTCTTT; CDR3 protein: CASSSVTGPGTTEAFF
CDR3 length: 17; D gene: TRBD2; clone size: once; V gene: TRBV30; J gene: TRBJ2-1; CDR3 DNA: TGTGCCTGGAGCCCCGGGGTTTACGGGAGGGTCAACAATGAGCAGTTCTTC; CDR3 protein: CAWSPGVYGRVNNEQFF
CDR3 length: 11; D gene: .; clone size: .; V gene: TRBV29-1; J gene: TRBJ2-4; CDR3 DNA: TGCAGCGTTGAAGAAGGGGCGGGGCCGCACTTC; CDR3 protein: CSVEEGAGPHF
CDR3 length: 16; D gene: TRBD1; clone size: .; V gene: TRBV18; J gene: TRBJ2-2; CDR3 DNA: TGTGCCAGCTCACCAGACAGGGTTTTGAACACCGGGGAGCTGTTTTTT; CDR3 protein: CASSPDRVLNTGELFF
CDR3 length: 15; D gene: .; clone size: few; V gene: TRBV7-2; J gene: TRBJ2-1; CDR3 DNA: TGTGCCAGCAGCTCCCAATCGTACAGGGAGACTGAGCAGTTCTTC; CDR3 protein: CASSSQSYRETEQFF
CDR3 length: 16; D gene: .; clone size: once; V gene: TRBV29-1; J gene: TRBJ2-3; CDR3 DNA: TGCAGCGTTGAAGGCGGACTGTCCGGCTTGGCAGATACGCAGTATTTT; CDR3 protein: CSVEGGLSGLADTQYF
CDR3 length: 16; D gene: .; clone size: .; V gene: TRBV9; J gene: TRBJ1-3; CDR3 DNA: TGTGCCAGCAGCCTCGGTCCCAGGAGCTCTGGAAACACCATATATTTT; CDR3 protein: CASSLGPRSSGNTIYF
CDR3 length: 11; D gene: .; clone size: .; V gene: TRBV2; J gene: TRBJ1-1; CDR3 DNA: TGTGCCAGCAGCAGGGGTACTGAAGCTTTCTTT; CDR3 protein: CASSRGTEAFF
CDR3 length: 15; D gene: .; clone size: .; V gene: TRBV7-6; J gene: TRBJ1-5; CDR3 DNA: TGTGCCAGCAGCTTAGTACAAGGGGCGGGTCAGCCCCAGCATTTT; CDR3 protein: CASSLVQGAGQPQHF
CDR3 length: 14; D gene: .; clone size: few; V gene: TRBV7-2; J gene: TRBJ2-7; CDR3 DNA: TGTGCCAGCAGCTTAGCTCTAGGTAACTACGAGCAGTACTTC; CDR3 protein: CASSLALGNYEQYF
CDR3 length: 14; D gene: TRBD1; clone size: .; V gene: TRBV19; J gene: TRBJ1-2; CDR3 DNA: TGTGCCAGTAGATCTGGACAGGGGGCGGGTGGCTACACCTTC; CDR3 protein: CASRSGQGAGGYTF
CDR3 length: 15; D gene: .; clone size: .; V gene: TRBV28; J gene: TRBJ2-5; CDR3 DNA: TGTGCCAGCAGGCAGCAGCCCAGTTTCCAAGAGACCCAGTACTTC; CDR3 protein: CASRQQPSFQETQYF
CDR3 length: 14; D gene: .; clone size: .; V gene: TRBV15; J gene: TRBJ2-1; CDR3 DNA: TGTGCCACCAGCAGAGGGGGCGCCTACAATGAGCAGTTCTTC; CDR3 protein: CATSRGGAYNEQFF
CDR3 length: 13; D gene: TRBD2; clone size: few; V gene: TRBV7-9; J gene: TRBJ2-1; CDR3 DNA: TGTGCCAGCAGCAAGGGACTAGCGGGAGAGCAGTTCTTC; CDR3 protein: CASSKGLAGEQFF
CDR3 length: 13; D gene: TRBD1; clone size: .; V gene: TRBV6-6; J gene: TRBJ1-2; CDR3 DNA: TGTGCCAGCAGTTACCTGGACAGGGCTGGCTACACCTTC; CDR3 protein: CASSYLDRAGYTF
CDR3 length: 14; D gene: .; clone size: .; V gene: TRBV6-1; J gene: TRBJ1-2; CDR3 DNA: TGTGCCAGCAGTGAACGTTGGGTTACCTATGGCTACACCTTC; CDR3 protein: CASSERWVTYGYTF
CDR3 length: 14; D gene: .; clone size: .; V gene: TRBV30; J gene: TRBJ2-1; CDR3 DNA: TGTGCCTGGAGTACAAGGACAGAAAACAGGGAGCAGTTCTTC; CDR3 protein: CAWSTRTENREQFF
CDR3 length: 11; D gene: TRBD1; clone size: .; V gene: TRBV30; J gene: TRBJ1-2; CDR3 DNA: TGTGCTTCGGGACAGGGCTATGGCTACACCTTC; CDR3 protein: CASGQGYGYTF
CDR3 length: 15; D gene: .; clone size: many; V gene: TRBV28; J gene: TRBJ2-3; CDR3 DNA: TGTGCCAGCAGTTTATACCAGGGATTCGCAGATACGCAGTATTTT; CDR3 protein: CASSLYQGFADTQYF
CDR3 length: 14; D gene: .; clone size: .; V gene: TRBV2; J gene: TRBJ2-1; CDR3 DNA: TGTGCCAGCAGTATTCGAAATTTGGGTGATGAGCAGTTCTTC; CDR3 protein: CASSIRNLGDEQFF
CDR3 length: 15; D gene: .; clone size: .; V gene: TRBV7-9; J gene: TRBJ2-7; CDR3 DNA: TGTGCCAGATATATGACAGGATTACCTACTTACGAGCAGTACTTC; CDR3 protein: CARYMTGLPTYEQYF
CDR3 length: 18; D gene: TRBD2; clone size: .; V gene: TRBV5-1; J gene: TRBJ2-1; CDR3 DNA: TGCGCCAGCAGCACATGGACTAGCGGGAGGGCCGGTGGAAATGAGCAGTTCTTC; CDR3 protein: CASSTWTSGRAGGNEQFF
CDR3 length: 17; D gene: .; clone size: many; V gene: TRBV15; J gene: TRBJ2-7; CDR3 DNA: TGTGCCACCAGCAGAGAAGATACGGGAGCCCCCTCCTACGAGCAGTACTTC; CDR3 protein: CATSREDTGAPSYEQYF
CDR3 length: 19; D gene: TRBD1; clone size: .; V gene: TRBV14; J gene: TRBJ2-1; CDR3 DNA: TGTGCCAGCAGCCAAGGTGGCAGGGGGCTAACAAGCTCCTACAATGAGCAGTTCTTC; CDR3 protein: CASSQGGRGLTSSYNEQFF
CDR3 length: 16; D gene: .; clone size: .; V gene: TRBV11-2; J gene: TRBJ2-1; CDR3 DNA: TGTGCCAGCTGCTTTGACGGCGGGTCCTCCTACAATGAGCAGTTCTTC; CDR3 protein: CASCFDGGSSYNEQFF
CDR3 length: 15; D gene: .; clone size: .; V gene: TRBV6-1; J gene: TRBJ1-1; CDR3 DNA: TGTGCCAGCAGTGAATTGCGGAACGCGAACACTGAAGCTTTCTTT; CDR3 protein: CASSELRNANTEAFF
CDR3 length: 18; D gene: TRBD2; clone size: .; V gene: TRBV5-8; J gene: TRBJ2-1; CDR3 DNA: TGTGCCAGCAGCTTGGGACTAGCGGGAGGGTCAAGGTACAATGAGCAGTTCTTC; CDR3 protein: CASSLGLAGGSRYNEQFF
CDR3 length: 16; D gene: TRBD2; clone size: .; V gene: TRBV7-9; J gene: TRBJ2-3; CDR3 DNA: TGTGCCAGCAGTAGCCTAGCGGGAGAGGTCACAGATACGCAGTATTTT; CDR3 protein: CASSSLAGEVTDTQYF
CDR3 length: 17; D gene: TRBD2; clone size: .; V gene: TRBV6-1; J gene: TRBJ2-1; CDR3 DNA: TGTGCCAGCAGTGAAGTAGCGGGAGGGCGATCTTACAATGAGCAGTTCTTC; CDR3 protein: CASSEVAGGRSYNEQFF
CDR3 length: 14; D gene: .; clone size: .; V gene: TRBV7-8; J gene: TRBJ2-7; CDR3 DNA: TGTGCCAGCAGCTTCGAGGGAATGGCCTACGAGCAGTACTTC; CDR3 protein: CASSFEGMAYEQYF
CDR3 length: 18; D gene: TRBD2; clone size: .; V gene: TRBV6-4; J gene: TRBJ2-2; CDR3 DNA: TGTGCCAGCAGTGAGGCCCAGGGGAGCGGGAGGTGGACCGGGGAGCTGTTTTTT; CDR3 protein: CASSEAQGSGRWTGELFF
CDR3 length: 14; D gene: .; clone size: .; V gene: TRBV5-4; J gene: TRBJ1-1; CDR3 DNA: TGTGCCAGCAGCCGGGGTGGCAGGGACACTGAAGCTTTCTTT; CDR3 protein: CASSRGGRDTEAFF